What follows describes a single TCR beta chain. What it recognizes is unknown. Bulk libraries came from a prior protocol with listed TCR primers. TCRdb reanalysed the PCR reads using MiXCR and keeps one entry per CDR3 protein. The sample consists of approximately 680,000 distinct CDR3 sequences, about 25% of them appearing once. CDR1 and CDR2 from the germline V gene are SQVTM and ANQGSEA. The trim removed 7 bases at V and 3 bases at J, leaving 7 bases unmatched. This CDR3 is 14 amino acids long. This entry is derived from a study of molecular identifiers for immune sequencing clone quantification. Findings of the study overall: Molecules of identical TCR sharing a barcode could underestimate highly expanded clone sizes.

This sequence originates from a human donor in good health. Some libraries in this study had Jurkat cell RNA spiked in. Sequenced: naive CD8+ T cells from blood, with Jurkat cell RNA spiked in. The subset: FACS-sorted CD8+CD4-CCR7+CD45RA+ naive T cells. This rearrangement joins TRBV29-1 to TRBJ2-1, with TRBD1 matching 9 bases. DNA of the CDR3: TGCAGCGGGGATACAGGGGGCGGCTACAATGAGCAGTTCTTC. Encoded protein: CSGDTGGGYNEQFF.